The rows below give T cell receptor beta chains drawn from one sample of a study of shared clonotypes between healthy human individuals. The assay was immunoSEQ multiplex PCR, and TCRdb's table has in-frame clones only and misses some. This sample yields 2,500,000 or so clones, of which less than 95% are seen a single time; 0.3% to 0.45% belongs to the top ten. The sample consisted of naive CD4+ T cells from PBMCs. Source of these receptors: a man between 18 and 29 years old in good health. Some clones in this sample may be carry-over from other donors' samples. Each CDR3 is given with its conserved first and last residue. The D gene is left open where the match is weak. Only some rows state a clone size, as once, few, many or a class for expanded clones.

>TRBV7-9|.|few|TRBJ1-4
CASSFVVGNEKLFF
TGTGCCAGCAGCTTCGTCGTGGGTAATGAAAAACTGTTTTTT
>TRBV15|.|.|TRBJ1-4
CATSRGLEGANEKLFF
TGTGCCACCAGCAGAGGGTTGGAGGGGGCTAATGAAAAACTGTTTTTT
>TRBV19|.|.|TRBJ1-1
CASSERPGTEAFF
TGTGCCAGTAGCGAAAGACCAGGGACTGAAGCTTTCTTT
>TRBV28|.|once|TRBJ1-2
CASIPTEGVYGYTF
TGTGCCAGCATTCCCACAGAAGGCGTCTATGGCTACACCTTC
>TRBV15|.|.|TRBJ1-2
CATSRDFPAPVDYGYTF
TGTGCCACCAGCAGAGATTTCCCAGCTCCTGTGGACTATGGCTACACCTTC
>TRBV6-1|TRBD1|.|TRBJ1-6
CASSFGRDRLPSLHF
TGTGCCAGCAGTTTTGGCCGGGACAGGCTGCCTTCCCTCCACTTT
>TRBV15|.|.|TRBJ2-1
CATSRDALGEQFF
TGTGCCACCAGCAGAGATGCGTTAGGTGAGCAGTTCTTC
>TRBV29-1|.|.|TRBJ1-2
CSTDRVYGYTF
TGCAGCACAGACAGAGTCTATGGCTACACCTTC
>TRBV6-5|.|.|TRBJ2-7
CASSYGDEQYF
TGTGCCAGCAGCTACGGCGACGAGCAGTACTTC
>TRBV28|.|.|TRBJ1-2
CASTFGRGSWNGYTF
TGTGCCAGCACTTTTGGTAGGGGAAGTTGGAATGGCTACACCTTC
>TRBV7-2|.|.|TRBJ1-2
CASSLGWISYGYTF
TGTGCCAGCAGCTTAGGGTGGATATCCTATGGCTACACCTTC
>TRBV4-3|.|.|TRBJ1-4
CASGGTVNEKLFF
TGCGCCAGCGGGGGGACGGTTAATGAAAAACTGTTTTTT
>TRBV28|.|.|TRBJ2-3
CASSPPQGTDTQYF
TGTGCCAGCAGTCCCCCACAGGGTACAGATACGCAGTATTTT
>TRBV2|.|.|TRBJ2-1
CASSAGANNEQFF
TGTGCCAGCAGTGCCGGGGCTAATAATGAGCAGTTCTTC
>TRBV5-1|TRBD1|.|TRBJ1-5
CASSQTGGGNQPQHF
TGCGCCAGCAGCCAGACAGGGGGTGGCAATCAGCCCCAGCATTTT
>TRBV28|TRBD2|.|TRBJ2-1
CASTIGSGRGGNEQFF
TGTGCCAGCACCATCGGAAGCGGGAGAGGTGGCAATGAGCAGTTCTTC
>TRBV5-6|.|.|TRBJ1-3
CASSTSPTTSGNTIYF
TGTGCCAGCAGCACGAGTCCCACGACCTCTGGAAACACCATATATTTT
>TRBV7-3|.|few|TRBJ1-3
CASSRGGANSGNTIYF
TGTGCCAGCAGCCGCGGTGGAGCTAACTCTGGAAACACCATATATTTT
>TRBV9|.|.|TRBJ1-2
CASSVRPRDYGYTF
TGTGCCAGCAGCGTCAGGCCCCGGGACTATGGCTACACCTTC
>TRBV7-2|.|.|TRBJ2-1
CASSFRGAAHVFSYNEQFF
TGTGCCAGCAGCTTCCGGGGTGCCGCACATGTGTTCTCCTACAATGAGCAGTTCTTC
>TRBV5-1|TRBD1|.|TRBJ2-2
CASSSTGATGELFF
TGCGCCAGCAGCTCAACAGGGGCCACCGGGGAGCTGTTTTTT
>TRBV27|.|.|TRBJ1-2
CASSDIGTAHNYGYTF
TGTGCCAGCAGCGATATCGGGACGGCTCATAACTATGGCTACACCTTC
>TRBV5-6|.|.|TRBJ2-7
CASSLLLSRGSSSYEQYF
TGTGCCAGCAGCCTACTTCTTTCCAGGGGAAGCAGCTCCTACGAGCAGTACTTC
>TRBV28|.|.|TRBJ1-5
CASSSDGAPIIAQHF
TGTGCCAGCAGTTCCGACGGGGCACCAATTATAGCCCAGCATTTT
>TRBV19|.|.|TRBJ1-2
CASKPRGNYGYTF
TGTGCCAGTAAACCTCGAGGAAACTATGGCTACACCTTC
>TRBV4-1|.|.|TRBJ2-3
CAASGADTQYF
TGCGCCGCAAGTGGAGCAGATACGCAGTATTTT
>TRBV7-8|.|.|TRBJ2-3
CASSSEQGFAQYF
TGTGCCAGCAGCTCAGAACAGGGTTTTGCGCAGTATTTT
>TRBV5-6|TRBD1|.|TRBJ1-2
CASSLVGTGYGYTF
TGTGCCAGCAGCTTGGTGGGGACAGGGTATGGCTACACCTTC
>TRBV7-7|TRBD1|once|TRBJ2-1
CASSSGQALYNEQFF
TGTGCCAGCAGCTCCGGACAGGCTCTGTACAATGAGCAGTTCTTC
>TRBV18|.|.|TRBJ2-1
CASSGLSSSYNEQFF
TGTGCCAGCTCAGGGCTTTCGAGCTCCTACAATGAGCAGTTCTTC
>TRBV28|TRBD1|.|TRBJ1-2
CASSRTGIYGYTF
TGTGCCAGCAGCCGGACAGGGATCTATGGCTACACCTTC
>TRBV25-1|.|.|TRBJ2-2
CASSERSFRNTGELFF
TGTGCCAGCAGTGAGCGGTCGTTCCGGAACACCGGGGAGCTGTTTTTT
>TRBV28|TRBD1|.|TRBJ1-4
CASSPPDRIEKLFF
TGTGCCAGCAGTCCCCCGGACAGGATTGAAAAACTGTTTTTT
>TRBV7-2|.|.|TRBJ2-3
CASSLDQASPTQYF
TGTGCCAGCAGCTTAGATCAGGCTAGCCCGACGCAGTATTTT
>TRBV9|.|.|TRBJ1-2
CASSVEPGWEGANYGYTF
TGTGCCAGCAGCGTAGAACCGGGATGGGAGGGCGCTAACTATGGCTACACCTTC
>TRBV7-2|.|.|TRBJ1-2
CASSFDSYGYTF
TGTGCCAGCAGCTTCGACAGCTATGGCTACACCTTC
>TRBV7-3|TRBD1|.|TRBJ2-5
CASSRQGNQETQYF
TGTGCCAGCAGCCGACAGGGTAACCAAGAGACCCAGTACTTC
>TRBV7-2|.|.|TRBJ1-6
CASSPLGLPSSYNSPLHF
TGTGCCAGCAGCCCCCTGGGCCTCCCGAGCTCCTATAATTCACCCCTCCACTTT
>TRBV6-1|.|.|TRBJ2-2
CASKQGWTGELFF
TGTGCCAGCAAGCAGGGATGGACCGGGGAGCTGTTTTTT
>TRBV29-1|TRBD1|.|TRBJ1-2
CSVDRLGTGGYTF
TGCAGCGTTGACCGTCTAGGGACAGGTGGCTACACCTTC
>TRBV7-6|.|.|TRBJ2-3
CASSFGRQDTQYF
TGTGCCAGCAGCTTCGGGCGCCAAGATACGCAGTATTTT
>TRBV7-2|.|.|TRBJ2-7
CASSLAGVNYEQYF
TGTGCCAGCAGCTTAGCGGGAGTTAACTACGAGCAGTACTTC
>TRBV6-6|TRBD1|.|TRBJ2-7
CASSQGQGATYEQYF
TGTGCCAGCAGTCAAGGACAGGGGGCCACCTACGAGCAGTACTTC
>TRBV7-2|.|.|TRBJ1-2
CASSLDRDGYGYTF
TGTGCCAGCAGCTTAGACCGAGACGGCTATGGCTACACCTTC
>TRBV6-6|.|once|TRBJ1-5
CASSSQGSNQPQHF
TGTGCCAGCAGTTCGCAGGGTAGCAATCAGCCCCAGCATTTT
>TRBV7-3|TRBD1|.|TRBJ2-1
CASSPRDRDNEQFF
TGTGCCAGCAGCCCAAGGGACAGGGACAATGAGCAGTTCTTC
>TRBV29-1|.|.|TRBJ2-3
CSVDFGAMTHF
TGCAGCGTTGACTTCGGGGCTATGACGCATTTT
>TRBV19|.|.|TRBJ1-2
CASNQGNPYGYTF
TGTGCCAGTAACCAGGGGAACCCCTATGGCTACACCTTC
>TRBV28|TRBD2|.|TRBJ2-7
CASSLLAGGSYEQYF
TGTGCCAGCAGTTTACTAGCGGGAGGGTCCTACGAGCAGTACTTC
>TRBV5-4|.|.|TRBJ2-2
CASSLARGAPGELFF
TGTGCCAGCAGCTTGGCCCGGGGGGCCCCCGGGGAGCTGTTTTTT
>TRBV6-5|TRBD1|.|TRBJ1-2
CASRFGTGRNYGYTF
TGTGCCAGCAGATTCGGGACAGGGCGTAACTATGGCTACACCTTC
>TRBV21-1|.|.|TRBJ2-7
CASSKPTGARSYEQYF
TGTGCCAGCAGCAAGCCGACAGGGGCCAGGTCCTACGAGCAGTACTTC
>TRBV7-9|TRBD2|.|TRBJ2-7
CASSSTDSRPSGRYEQYF
TGTGCCAGCAGCTCAACAGATTCGAGGCCTAGCGGACGTTACGAGCAGTACTTC
>TRBV7-2|.|.|TRBJ1-2
CASSLQVTAHGYTF
TGTGCCAGCAGCTTACAGGTTACAGCCCATGGCTACACCTTC
>TRBV28|TRBD2|.|TRBJ2-1
CASNSLAGGPGNEQFF
TGTGCCAGCAACTCCCTAGCGGGAGGGCCTGGTAATGAGCAGTTCTTC
>TRBV5-5|.|.|TRBJ1-4
CASSLGARNEKLFF
TGTGCCAGCAGCTTGGGGGCAAGAAATGAAAAACTGTTTTTT
>TRBV5-1|TRBD1|.|TRBJ1-4
CASRRDRVSNEKLFF
TGCGCCAGCAGACGGGACAGGGTGTCTAATGAAAAACTGTTTTTT